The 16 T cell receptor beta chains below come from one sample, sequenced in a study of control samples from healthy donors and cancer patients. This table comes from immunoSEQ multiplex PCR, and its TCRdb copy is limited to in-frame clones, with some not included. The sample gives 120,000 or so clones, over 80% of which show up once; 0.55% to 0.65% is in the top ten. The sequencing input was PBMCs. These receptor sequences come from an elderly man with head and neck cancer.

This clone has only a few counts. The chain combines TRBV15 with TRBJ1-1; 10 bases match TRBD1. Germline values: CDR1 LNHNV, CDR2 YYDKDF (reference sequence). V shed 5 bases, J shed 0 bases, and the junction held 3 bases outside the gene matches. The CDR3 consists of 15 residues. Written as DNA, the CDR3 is TGTGCCACCAGCTGGGACAGGGGAATGAACACTGAAGCTTTCTTT. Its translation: CATSWDRGMNTEAFF.

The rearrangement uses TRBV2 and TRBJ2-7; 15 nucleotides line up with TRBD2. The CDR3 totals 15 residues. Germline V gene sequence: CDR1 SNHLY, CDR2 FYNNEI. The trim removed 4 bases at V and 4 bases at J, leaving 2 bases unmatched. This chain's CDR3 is CASSAGLAGGYEQYF. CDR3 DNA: TGTGCCAGCAGTGCTGGACTAGCGGGGGGGTACGAGCAGTACTTC. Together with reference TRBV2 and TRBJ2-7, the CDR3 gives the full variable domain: EPEVTQTPSHQVTQMGQEVILRCVPISNHLYFYWYRQILGQKVEFLVSFYNNEISEKSEIFDDQFSVERPDGSNFTLKIRSTKLEDSAMYFCASSAGLAGGYEQYFGPGTRLTVT.

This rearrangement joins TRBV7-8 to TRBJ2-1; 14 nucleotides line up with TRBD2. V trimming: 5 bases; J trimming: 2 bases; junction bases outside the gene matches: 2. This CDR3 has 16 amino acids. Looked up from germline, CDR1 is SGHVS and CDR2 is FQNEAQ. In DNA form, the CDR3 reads TGTGCCAGCAGCCCGACTAGCGGGGGGGCCTACAATGAGCAGTTCTTC. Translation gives CASSPTSGGAYNEQFF.

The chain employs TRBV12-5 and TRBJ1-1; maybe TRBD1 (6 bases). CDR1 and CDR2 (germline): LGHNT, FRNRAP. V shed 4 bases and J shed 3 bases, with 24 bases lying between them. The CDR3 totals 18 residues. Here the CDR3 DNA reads TGTGCTAGTGGTTCGCTAGGTAGGGGCGACAGGAGGGACACTGAAGCTTTCTTT. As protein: CASGSLGRGDRRDTEAFF.

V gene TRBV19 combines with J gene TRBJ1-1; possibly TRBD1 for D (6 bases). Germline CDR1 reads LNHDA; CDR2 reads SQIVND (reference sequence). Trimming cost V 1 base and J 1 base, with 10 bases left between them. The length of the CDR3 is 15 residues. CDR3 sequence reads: CASSIVGGPNTEAFF. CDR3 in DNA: TGTGCCAGTAGTATAGTGGGGGGGCCGAACACTGAAGCTTTCTTT.

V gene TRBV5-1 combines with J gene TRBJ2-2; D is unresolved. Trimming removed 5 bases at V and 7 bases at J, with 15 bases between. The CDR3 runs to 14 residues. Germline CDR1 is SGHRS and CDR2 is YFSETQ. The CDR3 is CASRSLNGVGELFF. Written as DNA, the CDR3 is TGCGCCAGCAGGTCCCTAAATGGGGTCGGGGAGCTGTTTTTT. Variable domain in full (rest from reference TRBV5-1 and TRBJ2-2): KAGVTQTPRYLIKTRGQQVTLSCSPISGHRSVSWYQQTPGQGLQFLFEYFSETQRNKGNFPGRFSGRQFSNSRSEMNVSTLELGDSALYLCASRSLNGVGELFFGEGSRLTVL.

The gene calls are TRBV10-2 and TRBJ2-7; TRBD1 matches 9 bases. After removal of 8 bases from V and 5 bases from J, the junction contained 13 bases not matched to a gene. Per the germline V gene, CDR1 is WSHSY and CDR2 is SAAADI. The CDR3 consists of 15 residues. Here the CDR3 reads CASDTGTGYGNEQYF. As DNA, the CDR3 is TGCGCCAGCGACACCGGGACAGGGTACGGCAACGAGCAGTACTTC.

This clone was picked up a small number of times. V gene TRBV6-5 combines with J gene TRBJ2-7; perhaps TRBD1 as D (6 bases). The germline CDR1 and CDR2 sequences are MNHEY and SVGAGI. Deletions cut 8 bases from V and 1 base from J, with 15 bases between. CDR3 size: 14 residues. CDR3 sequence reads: CASLAQGISYEQYF. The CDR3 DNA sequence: TGTGCCAGCCTTGCACAGGGTATATCCTACGAGCAGTACTTC.

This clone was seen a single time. The CDR3 reads CASRKTGTGSSYEQYF. As DNA, the CDR3 is TGTGCCAGCAGGAAAACCGGGACAGGGAGCTCCTACGAGCAGTACTTC. The V gene is TRBV6-6, the J gene TRBJ2-7; 9 bases are shared with TRBD1. Germline V gene sequence: CDR1 MNHNY, CDR2 SVGAGI (reference sequence). The V and J ends lost 6 bases and 0 bases, in that order; junction bases with no gene match: 9. This CDR3 contains 16 residues.

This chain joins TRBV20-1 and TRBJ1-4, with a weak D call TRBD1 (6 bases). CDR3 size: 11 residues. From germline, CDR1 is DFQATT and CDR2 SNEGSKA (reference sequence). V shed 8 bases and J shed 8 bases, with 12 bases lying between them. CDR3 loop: CSTGLQEKLFF. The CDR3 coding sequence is TGCAGTACAGGGTTACAAGAAAAACTGTTTTTT.

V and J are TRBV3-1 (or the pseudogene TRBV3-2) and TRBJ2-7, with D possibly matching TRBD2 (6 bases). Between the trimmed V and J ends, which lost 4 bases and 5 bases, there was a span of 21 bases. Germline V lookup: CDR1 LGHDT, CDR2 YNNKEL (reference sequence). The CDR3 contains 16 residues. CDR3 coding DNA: TGTGCCAGCAGCCCGGGGTTGGGGGGTAGGTTTCACGAGCAGTACTTC. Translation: CASSPGLGGRFHEQYF.

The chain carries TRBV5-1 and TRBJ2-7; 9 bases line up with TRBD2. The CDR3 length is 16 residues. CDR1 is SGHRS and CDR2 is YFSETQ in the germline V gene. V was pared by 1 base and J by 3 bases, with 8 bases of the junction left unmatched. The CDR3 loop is CASSLSGSGRSYEQYF. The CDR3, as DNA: TGCGCCAGCAGCTTGAGTGGCAGCGGGAGGAGCTACGAGCAGTACTTC.

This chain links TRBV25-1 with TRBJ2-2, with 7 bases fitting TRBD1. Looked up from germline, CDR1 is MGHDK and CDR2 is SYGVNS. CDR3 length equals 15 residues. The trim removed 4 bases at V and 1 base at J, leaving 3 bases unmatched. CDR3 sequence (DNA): TGTGCCAGCAGTGCTAGGACAGGGAACACCGGGGAGCTGTTTTTT. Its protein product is CASSARTGNTGELFF.

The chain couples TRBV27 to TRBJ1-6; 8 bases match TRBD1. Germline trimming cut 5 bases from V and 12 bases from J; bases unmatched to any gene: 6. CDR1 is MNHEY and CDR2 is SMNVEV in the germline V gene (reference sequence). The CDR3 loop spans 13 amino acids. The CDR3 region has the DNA TGTGCCAGCAGTGACAGGGGAACGGGACCCCTCCACTTT. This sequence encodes CASSDRGTGPLHF.

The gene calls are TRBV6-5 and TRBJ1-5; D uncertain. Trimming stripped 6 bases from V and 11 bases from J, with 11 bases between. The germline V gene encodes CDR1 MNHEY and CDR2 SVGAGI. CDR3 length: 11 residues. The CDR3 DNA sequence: TGTGCCAGCAGGGATTGGGAGGCCCAGCATTTT. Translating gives CASRDWEAQHF.

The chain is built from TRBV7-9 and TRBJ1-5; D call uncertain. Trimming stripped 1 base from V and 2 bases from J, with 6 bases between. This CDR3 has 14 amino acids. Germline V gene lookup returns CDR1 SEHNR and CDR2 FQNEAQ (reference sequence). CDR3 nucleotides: TGTGCCAGCAGCTTAGGGAGGGGCAATCAGCCCCAGCATTTT. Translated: CASSLGRGNQPQHF.